Shown below are 31 T cell receptor beta chains from a single sample sequenced in a study of blood T cells in healthy people across ages. Alongside a J-beta primer mix, a sample-barcoded 5' primer served in a second PCR lasting about 7 to 11 cycles. TCRdb itself ran the 5' RACE reads through MiXCR, one entry per CDR3 protein. The data contain 700,000 or so distinct CDR3 sequences, 20% to 25% of them seen just once; the ten biggest clones take up roughly a fifth. Sequences were obtained from blood. Receptor source: a man aged 65-85 years in good health.

The chain links TRBV6-5 to TRBJ1-1, with TRBD1 matching 7 bases. Germline V gene sequence: CDR1 MNHEY, CDR2 SVGAGI. The ends lost 6 bases at V and 1 base at J; junction bases unmatched: 8. This CDR3 has 15 amino acids. CDR3 sequence: CASSNAGTANTEAFF. The CDR3 DNA reads TGTGCCAGCAGCAACGCCGGGACAGCGAACACTGAAGCTTTCTTT.

The gene calls are TRBV19 and TRBJ2-2, with a weak D call TRBD1 (5 bases). The CDR3 loop spans 16 amino acids. V lost 5 bases, J lost 4 bases, and 17 bases lay in between. CDR1 is LNHDA, CDR2 SQIVND, per germline (reference sequence). Written as DNA, the CDR3 is TGTGCCAGTAGTTACCGAACAGGCTCGGGCACCGGGGAGCTGTTTTTT. Translated: CASSYRTGSGTGELFF.

The rearrangement uses TRBV6-1 and TRBJ2-2; unclear D gene. This CDR3 contains 13 residues. Trimming took 7 bases from V and 4 from J, leaving 10 bases between them. CDR1 is MNHNS, CDR2 SASEGT, per germline. In DNA form, the CDR3 reads TGTGCCAGCATGCGGACCGGCACCGGGGAGCTGTTTTTT. This gives the protein CASMRTGTGELFF.

The chain joins TRBV4-2 to TRBJ2-2, with D possibly being TRBD2 (7 bases). The CDR3 runs 16 residues. V lost 2 bases, J lost 6 bases, and 16 bases lay in between. CDR1 and CDR2 (germline): LGHNA, YNFKEQ. DNA of the CDR3: TGTGCCAGCAGCCAAAATGGGGGGGCCTGGTCCGGGGAGCTGTTTTTT. Protein product: CASSQNGGAWSGELFF.

This clonotype was seen only a few times. The chain carries TRBV10-3 and TRBJ1-1, with 12 positions matching TRBD1. This CDR3 contains 16 residues. Per the germline V gene, CDR1 is ENHRY and CDR2 is SYGVKD. V gave up 7 bases and J gave up 0 bases; unmatched junction bases: 6. CDR3 region: CAIKSGTGGMNTEAFF. The CDR3 bases are TGTGCCATCAAGAGCGGGACAGGGGGCATGAACACTGAAGCTTTCTTT.

About this clonotype itself: A junction end diverges from the germline sequence, so it may reflect a read error. The chain is built from TRBV15 and TRBJ2-7, with 12 bases aligning to TRBD2. Germline values: CDR1 LNHNV, CDR2 YYDKDF (reference sequence). CDR3 size: 15 residues. The CDR3 sequence is CATSRDLTSGSLRVF. CDR3 sequence (DNA): TGTGCCACCAGCAGAGATTTGACTAGCGGGAGTCTTAGGGTCTTC.

This clonotype was seen a few times. The chain combines TRBV2 with TRBJ1-3; D remains ambiguous. V lost 2 bases and J 4 bases, leaving 12 bases between the germline ends. The CDR3 sequence is 15 residues long. Germline loops: CDR1 SNHLY, CDR2 FYNNEI. The CDR3 is CASSELDYGGNTIYF. CDR3 nucleotide sequence: TGTGCCAGCAGTGAACTGGACTACGGAGGAAACACCATATATTTT.

The V gene is TRBV20-1, the J gene TRBJ2-5; D is perhaps TRBD2 (5 bases). CDR1 DFQATT and CDR2 SNEGSKA come from the germline V gene (reference sequence). The length of the CDR3 is 13 residues. V shed 1 base and J shed 5 bases, with 11 bases lying between them. CDR3 bases: TGCAGTGCTAGAGTGGCACAGCGGGAGACCCAGTACTTC. Protein: CSARVAQRETQYF.

This sequence joins TRBV6-5 and TRBJ2-7; 8 bases match TRBD2. The CDR3 runs to 17 residues. V gave up 0 bases and J gave up 3 bases; unmatched junction bases: 10. Germline V CDR1 and CDR2: MNHEY, SVGAGI. CDR3: CASSYSIRLAGIYEQYF. CDR3 in DNA: TGTGCCAGCAGTTACTCGATTAGGCTAGCGGGTATCTACGAGCAGTACTTC.

In its sample, this clonotype was seen a few times. The V gene is TRBV7-6, the J gene TRBJ1-1; 7 nucleotides agree with TRBD1. Per the germline V gene, CDR1 is SGHVS and CDR2 is FNYEAQ. The V gene end was trimmed by 5 bases and the J gene end by 6 bases; junction bases not matched to a gene: 15. The length of the CDR3 is 16 residues. The CDR3, as DNA: TGTGCCAGCAGCCCACCGACAGGGTTAATACTCGCTGAAGCTTTCTTT. Translation: CASSPPTGLILAEAFF.

A few counts support this clonotype. This sequence joins TRBV7-2 and TRBJ2-4; the D is unclear. Germline lookup yields CDR1 SGHTA and CDR2 FQGNSA. The ends were cut back, 1 base at V and 0 bases at J, with 7 bases in the middle. CDR3 length: 15 amino acids. In DNA form, the CDR3 reads TGTGCCAGCAGCTTAGTCTGGGGAGCCAAAAACATTCAGTACTTC. It yields the protein CASSLVWGAKNIQYF.

This clonotype was seen a handful of times. The chain joins TRBV2 to TRBJ2-5; 7 nucleotides line up with TRBD2. TRBJ2-1 matches the DNA end more closely, so the J call is doubtful. The CDR3 runs 16 residues. Per germline, CDR1 SNHLY and CDR2 FYNNEI. For the CDR3, the DNA is TGTGCCAGCAGTCTTGTAGGGCGGGAGTCGGGCAATGAGCAGTTCTTC. Translation gives CASSLVGRESGNEQFF.

This chain joins TRBV20-1 and TRBJ2-1, with 7 bases matching TRBD1. CDR1 DFQATT and CDR2 SNEGSKA come from the germline V gene (reference sequence). V shed 6 bases, J shed 8 bases, and the junction held 10 bases outside the gene matches. The CDR3 length is 13 residues. CDR3: CSASDRAGDEQFF. Written as DNA, the CDR3 is TGCAGTGCATCCGACAGGGCCGGGGATGAGCAGTTCTTC.

A remark on this clonotype: The limits of the CDR3 on the DNA are not certain, so only TCRdb's listed CDR3 is given. The V call is TRBV6-1, the J call TRBJ2-3; TRBD2 is the table's D call and was not checked against the DNA. Ends included, the CDR3 has 15 residues. In germline, CDR1 is MNHNS, CDR2 SASEGT. The CDR3: CASGAFGAGTDTRYF.

The chain uses TRBV28 and TRBJ2-5, with TRBD1 matching over 8 bases. The DNA end is a closer match to TRBJ2-1, so the J assignment may be wrong. Germline CDR1 MDHEN, CDR2 SYDVKM. The CDR3 consists of 14 residues. The CDR3 DNA sequence: TGTGCCAGCAGTCTCCTGGACAGGGTTTGGGAGCAGTTCTTC. Its translation is CASSLLDRVWEQFF.

This clonotype has just a few counts. The chain combines TRBV7-9 with TRBJ1-2, with D possibly matching TRBD1 (5 bases). V lost 1 base, J lost 7 bases, and 10 bases lay in between. This CDR3 is 13 amino acids long. In germline, CDR1 is SEHNR, CDR2 FQNEAQ (reference sequence). The CDR3 coding sequence is TGTGCCAGCAGCTTAGAGGCAGGGCCTGGCTACACCTTC. Translation gives CASSLEAGPGYTF. The whole variable domain, filled in from reference TRBV7-9 and TRBJ1-2, reads DTGVSQNPRHKITKRGQNVTFRCDPISEHNRLYWYRQTLGQGPEFLTYFQNEAQLEKSRLLSDRFSAERPKGSFSTLEIQRTEQGDSAMYLCASSLEAGPGYTFGSGTRLTVV.

A word on this clonotype: At one boundary the junction diverges from the germline segment, which might be a read error. This chain joins TRBV11-1 and TRBJ2-5; D possibly corresponds to TRBD2 (5 bases). The assigned J gene may be wrong: the sequence end matches TRBJ2-1 better. From germline, CDR1 is SGHAT and CDR2 FQDESV (reference sequence). This CDR3 has 12 residues. CDR3 DNA sequence: TGTGCCGGCAGCTCCCCTAGCATGGAGCAGTTCTTC. This sequence encodes CAGSSPSMEQFF.

This clonotype was recorded a few times. The chain links TRBV29-1 to TRBJ2-3, with TRBD2 matching 10 bases. The CDR3 spans 15 residues. V trimming: 5 bases; J trimming: 3 bases; junction bases outside the gene matches: 8. Germline V CDR1 and CDR2: SQVTM, ANQGSEA. CDR3 sequence reads: CSVIGSGGLTDTQYF. The CDR3 nucleotides read TGCAGCGTTATTGGTAGCGGGGGGTTGACAGATACGCAGTATTTT.

Only a few counts were recorded for this clonotype. The chain uses TRBV12-3 or TRBV12-4 and TRBJ2-7; TRBD2 matches 11 bases. Trimming cost V 3 bases and J 1 base; bases outside gene matches: 2. There are 15 residues in the CDR3. The CDR3: CASSFTSGGSYEQYF. DNA of the CDR3: TGTGCCAGCAGTTTTACTAGCGGGGGATCCTACGAGCAGTACTTC.

This clonotype showed up just a few times. V usage is TRBV19 and J usage is TRBJ1-3; perhaps TRBD1 as D (6 bases). V shed 8 bases and J shed 1 base, with 15 bases lying between them. The germline V gene encodes CDR1 LNHDA and CDR2 SQIVND (reference sequence). The CDR3 covers 15 residues. The CDR3 nucleotides read TGTGCCAGTGGGGATATACAGGGATCTGGAAACACCATATATTTT. Protein sequence: CASGDIQGSGNTIYF.

This clonotype was seen a few times. V usage is TRBV29-1 and J usage is TRBJ2-3; 7 nucleotides match TRBD2. Germline CDR1 and CDR2: SQVTM and ANQGSEA. The V and J ends lost 5 bases and 0 bases, in that order; junction bases with no gene match: 2. The CDR3 has 13 residues. The CDR3 nucleotides read TGCAGCGTTTTCGGGAGGAGCACAGATACGCAGTATTTT. Amino acid sequence: CSVFGRSTDTQYF.

CDR3 DNA sequence: TGTGCCAGCATCCAGATGATCGAGCGCTATGGCTACACCTTC. This gives the protein CASIQMIERYGYTF. V is TRBV5-6 and J is TRBJ1-2; D remains unclear. The CDR3 sequence is 14 residues long. Between the trimmed V and J ends, which lost 6 bases and 4 bases, there was a span of 16 bases. In germline, CDR1 is SGHDT, CDR2 YYEEEE.

This clonotype was counted only a few times. The rearrangement uses TRBV14 and TRBJ1-4; weak D call: TRBD1 (5 bases). Per the germline V gene, CDR1 is SGHDN and CDR2 is FVKESK. The CDR3 consists of 14 residues. V shed 5 bases and J shed 8 bases, with 15 bases lying between them. The CDR3 protein is CASSYPGMGEKLFF. The CDR3 DNA follows: TGTGCCAGCAGCTACCCAGGGATGGGAGAAAAACTGTTTTTT.

This clonotype was found a few times. V is TRBV7-9 and J is TRBJ1-1, with TRBD1 identical over 8 bases. CDR3 length equals 15 residues. The germline V gene encodes CDR1 SEHNR and CDR2 FQNEAQ (reference sequence). The ends lost 3 bases at V and 5 bases at J; junction bases unmatched: 8. The CDR3 coding sequence is TGTGCCAGCAGCTTGCGACAGGGGCCGGGTACTGAAGCTTTCTTT. Translation gives CASSLRQGPGTEAFF.

The gene calls are TRBV28 and TRBJ2-4; no reliable D call. Trimming shortened V by 3 bases and J by 5 bases, and 5 bases separated the two germline ends. The CDR3 length is 12 residues. Germline CDR1 is MDHEN and CDR2 is SYDVKM. The CDR3 loop is CASSFRENIQYF. The CDR3, as DNA: TGTGCCAGCAGTTTTCGCGAAAACATTCAGTACTTC.

CDR3 loop: CASKSGPSSGANVLTF. In nucleotides, the CDR3 is TGTGCCAGCAAATCCGGACCCTCCTCTGGGGCCAACGTCCTGACTTTC. V gene TRBV21-1 combines with J gene TRBJ2-6; no DNA check was done on the table's D call, TRBD2. TRBV21-1 is designated a pseudogene. The CDR3 spans 16 residues.

This clonotype was detected only a few times. The chain uses TRBV15 and TRBJ1-3, with D perhaps matching TRBD1 (5 bases). Trimming stripped 2 bases from V and 6 bases from J, with 20 bases between. The germline CDR1 and CDR2 sequences are LNHNV and YYDKDF (reference sequence). The CDR3 loop spans 17 amino acids. CDR3 nucleotide sequence: TGTGCCACCAGCAGACTACCACAGGACCTGTGGGCAAACACCATATATTTT. Protein: CATSRLPQDLWANTIYF.

This clonotype was seen a single time. The genes are TRBV6-6 and TRBJ2-5; D uncertain. V lost 7 bases to trimming and J lost 5 bases, with 14 bases between them. Germline V gene lookup returns CDR1 MNHNY and CDR2 SVGAGI (reference sequence). CDR3 size: 13 residues. The CDR3 DNA sequence: TGTGCCAGCAAAGGGCCGGGCGTCGAGACCCAGTACTTC. Residues: CASKGPGVETQYF.

This clonotype has only a few counts. V gene TRBV6-2 or TRBV6-3 combines with J gene TRBJ2-3, with 10 bases identical to TRBD2. V gave up 7 bases and J gave up 8 bases; unmatched junction bases: 9. The CDR3 extends over 14 amino acids. Germline assignment: CDR1 MNHEY and CDR2 SVGEGT. CDR3 DNA sequence: TGTGCCAGCAAGGTCCTAGCGGGAGAAGTTACGCAGTATTTT. Encoded protein: CASKVLAGEVTQYF.

In its sample, this clonotype was seen a few times. The chain joins TRBV7-9 to TRBJ2-4; D remains ambiguous. Germline loops: CDR1 SEHNR, CDR2 FQNEAQ (reference sequence). The length of the CDR3 is 16 residues. Between the trimmed V and J ends, which lost 4 bases and 3 bases, there was a span of 16 bases. CDR3 amino acids: CASSSWEPRSKNIQYF. The CDR3 region has the DNA TGTGCCAGCAGCTCCTGGGAACCTCGAAGCAAAAACATTCAGTACTTC.

The V and J genes are TRBV20-1 and TRBJ1-1; D remains ambiguous. From germline, CDR1 is DFQATT and CDR2 SNEGSKA (reference sequence). The length of the CDR3 is 13 residues. Trimming took off 7 bases at V and 1 base at J, with 13 bases between the two ends. The CDR3 loop is CSGSRRANTEAFF. The CDR3 DNA reads TGCAGTGGATCCCGACGGGCGAACACTGAAGCTTTCTTT.